This T cell receptor beta chain emerged from a study of control samples from healthy donors and cancer patients. Method: immunoSEQ multiplex PCR; TCRdb's copy keeps in-frame clones and lacks some. The table shows about 170,000 clones, with 90% to 95% occurring only once. Specimen: blood. The clonotype was recovered from a woman between 18 and 30 years old in good health.

The CDR3, as DNA: TGTGCCAGCAGCCATGATCCGGGACTAGCGGAGATCAGCTCCTACAATGAGCAGTTCTTC. Protein: CASSHDPGLAEISSYNEQFF. J is TRBJ2-1 and V is TRBV4-2, with TRBD2 matching 11 bases. This CDR3 has 20 residues. Per germline, CDR1 LGHNA and CDR2 YNFKEQ. The ends lost 3 bases at V and 0 bases at J; junction bases unmatched: 13.